Included here is one T cell receptor beta chain sequence, with context. Its antigen is not known. This sample is part of a study of radiation and T cells in renal cell carcinoma. The study's findings and limits: Tumor samples were small regions of around 0.91 g. From baseline, blood top tumor clonotypes peaked at 2 weeks post-radiation. Top 100 clonotypes averaged around 50% in irradiated versus about 45% in nephrectomy-only tumors.

Sequencing used immunoSEQ multiplex PCR; TCRdb keeps in-frame clones, though not all of them. The sample yields 15,000 to 20,000 clones, roughly 58% seen once. Germline values: CDR1 SGHRS, CDR2 YFSETQ. V dropped 4 bases and J dropped 5 bases, with 16 bases sitting between them. The CDR3 contains 14 residues. As for treatment: 15 Gy SBRT to primary tumor, nephrectomy 4 weeks later. Nephrectomy followed 15 Gy stereotactic body radiation by 4 weeks. This chain uses TRBV5-1 with TRBJ2-7; D may be TRBD1 (5 bases). Sequences were derived from tumor tissue, sampled from a patient whose treatment included radiotherapy and nephrectomy. This TCR was sampled from a man aged 50 or older with renal cell carcinoma. The CDR3 DNA sequence: TGCGCCAGCAGCATTACAGGTGCCTTGGACGAGCAGTACTTC. The encoded protein is CASSITGALDEQYF.